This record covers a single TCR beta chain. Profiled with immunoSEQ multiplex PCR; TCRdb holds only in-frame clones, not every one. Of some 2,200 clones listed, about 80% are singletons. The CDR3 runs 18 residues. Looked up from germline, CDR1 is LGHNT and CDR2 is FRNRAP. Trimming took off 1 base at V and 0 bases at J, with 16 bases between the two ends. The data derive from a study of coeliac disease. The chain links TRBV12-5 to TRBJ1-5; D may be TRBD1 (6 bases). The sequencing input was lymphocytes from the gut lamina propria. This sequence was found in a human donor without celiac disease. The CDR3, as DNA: TGTGCTAGTGGTTTGGGGACAGTGTGGGGTTATAGCAATCAGCCCCAGCATTTT. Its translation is CASGLGTVWGYSNQPQHF. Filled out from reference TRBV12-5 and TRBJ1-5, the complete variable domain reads DARVTQTPRHKVTEMGQEVTMRCQPILGHNTVFWYRQTMMQGLELLAYFRNRAPLDDSGMPKDRFSAEMPDATLATLKIQPSEPRDSAVYFCASGLGTVWGYSNQPQHFGDGTRLSIL.